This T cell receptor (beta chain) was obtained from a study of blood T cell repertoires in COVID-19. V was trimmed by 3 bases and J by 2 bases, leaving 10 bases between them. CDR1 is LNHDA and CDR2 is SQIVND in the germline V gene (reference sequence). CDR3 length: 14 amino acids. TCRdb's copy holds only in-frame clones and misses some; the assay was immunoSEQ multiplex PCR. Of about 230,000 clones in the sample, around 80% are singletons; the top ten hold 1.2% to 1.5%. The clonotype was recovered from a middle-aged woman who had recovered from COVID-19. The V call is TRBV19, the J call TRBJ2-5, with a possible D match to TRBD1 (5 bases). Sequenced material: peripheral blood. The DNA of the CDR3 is TGTGCCAGTAGTATTGGGCGACAGCAAGAGACCCAGTACTTC. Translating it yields CASSIGRQQETQYF.